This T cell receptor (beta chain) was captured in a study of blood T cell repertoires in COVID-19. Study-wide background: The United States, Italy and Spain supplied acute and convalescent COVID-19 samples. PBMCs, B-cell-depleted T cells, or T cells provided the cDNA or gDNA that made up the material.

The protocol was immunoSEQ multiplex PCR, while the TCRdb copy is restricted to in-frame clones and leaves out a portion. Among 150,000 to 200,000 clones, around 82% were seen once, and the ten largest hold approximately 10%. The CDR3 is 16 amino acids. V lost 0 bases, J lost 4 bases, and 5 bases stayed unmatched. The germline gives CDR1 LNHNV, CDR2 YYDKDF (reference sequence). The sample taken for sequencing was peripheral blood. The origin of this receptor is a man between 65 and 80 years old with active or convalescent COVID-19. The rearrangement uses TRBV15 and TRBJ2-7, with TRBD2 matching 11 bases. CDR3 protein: CATSRDWTSGPYEQYF. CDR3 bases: TGTGCCACCAGCAGAGATTGGACTAGCGGGCCGTACGAGCAGTACTTC.